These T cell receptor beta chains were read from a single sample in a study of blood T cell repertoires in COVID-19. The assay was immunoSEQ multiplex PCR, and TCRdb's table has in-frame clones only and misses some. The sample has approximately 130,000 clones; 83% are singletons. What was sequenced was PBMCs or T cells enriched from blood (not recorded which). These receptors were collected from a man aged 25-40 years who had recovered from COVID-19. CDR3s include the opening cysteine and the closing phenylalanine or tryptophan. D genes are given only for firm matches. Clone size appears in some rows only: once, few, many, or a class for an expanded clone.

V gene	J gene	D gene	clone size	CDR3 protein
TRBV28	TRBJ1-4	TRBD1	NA	CASSLSQGAYITNEKLFF
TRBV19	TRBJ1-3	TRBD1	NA	CASTEGGFSGNTIYF
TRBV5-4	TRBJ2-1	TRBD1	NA	CASSLGTGIFNEQFF
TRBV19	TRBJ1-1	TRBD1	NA	CASWTGGNTEAFF
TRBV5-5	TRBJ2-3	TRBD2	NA	CASSLGLAEDTDTQYF
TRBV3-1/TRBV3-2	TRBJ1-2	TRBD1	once	CASSPRQGTGYTF
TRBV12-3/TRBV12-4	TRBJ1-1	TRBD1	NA	CASRPGGNTEAFF
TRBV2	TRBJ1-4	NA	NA	CASSPKEGVHEKLFF
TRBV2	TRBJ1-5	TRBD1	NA	CASSYQGDHQPQHF
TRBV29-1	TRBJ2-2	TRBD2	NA	CSVDMTSGKNTGELFF
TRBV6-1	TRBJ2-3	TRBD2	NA	CASSERPGTSGSPPDTQYF
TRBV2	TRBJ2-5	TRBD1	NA	CASSGQGAGETQYF
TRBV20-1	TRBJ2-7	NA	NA	CSATDLIYEQYF
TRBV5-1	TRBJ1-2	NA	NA	CASSPGLLLLPGYTF
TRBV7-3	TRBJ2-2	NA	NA	CASSSGGSGELFF
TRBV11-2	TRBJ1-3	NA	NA	CASSLVPGAGNTIYF
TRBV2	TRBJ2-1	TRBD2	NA	CASSVSTPSGRANEQFF
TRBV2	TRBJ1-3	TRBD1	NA	CASSEGKQGVGNTIYF
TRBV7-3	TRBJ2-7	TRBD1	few	CASSVQGGSYEQYF
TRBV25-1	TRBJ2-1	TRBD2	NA	CASSQAGAQDNEQFF
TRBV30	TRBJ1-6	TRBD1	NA	CAWSVADRGNSPLHF
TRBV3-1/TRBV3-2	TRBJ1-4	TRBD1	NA	CASSQDRGTNEKLFF
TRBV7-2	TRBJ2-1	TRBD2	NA	CASSLESTSVNNEQFF
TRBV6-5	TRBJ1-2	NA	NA	CASGRSGNYGYTF
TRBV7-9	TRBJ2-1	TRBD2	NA	CASSLATRLAGAYNEQFF
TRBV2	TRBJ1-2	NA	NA	CASRNRESNYGYTF
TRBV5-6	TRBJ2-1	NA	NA	CASSPWASTAYNEQFF